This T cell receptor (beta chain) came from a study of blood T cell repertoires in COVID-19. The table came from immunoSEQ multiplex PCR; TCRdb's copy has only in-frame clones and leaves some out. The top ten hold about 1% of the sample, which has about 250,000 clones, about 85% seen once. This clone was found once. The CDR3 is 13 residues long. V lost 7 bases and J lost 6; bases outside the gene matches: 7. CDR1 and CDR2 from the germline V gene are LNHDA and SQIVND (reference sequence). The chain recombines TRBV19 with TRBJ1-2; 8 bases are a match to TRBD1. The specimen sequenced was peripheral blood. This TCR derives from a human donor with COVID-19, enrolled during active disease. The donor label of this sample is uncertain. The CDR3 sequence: CASKGQGTNGYTF. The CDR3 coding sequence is TGTGCCAGTAAAGGACAGGGTACGAATGGCTACACCTTC.